Listed here is a single T cell receptor (beta chain). What it binds is unknown. Autoimmune disease history or systemic immunosuppression led to patients being barred. The study sampled blood at baseline, cycle 4 day 1, and cycle 7 day 1. The sample is drawn from a study of OX40 agonist ivuxolimab in advanced cancers. Study-wide results and limits: Individuals who were partial responders at 0.1-3.0 mg/kg had clonal expansion that ranked among the lowest. On average, a greater number of expanded clones characterised CD8+ T cells relative to CD4+.

Clones were read by immunoSEQ multiplex PCR, and TCRdb kept only the in-frame ones, dropping some. The sample contains 70,000 to 80,000 clones, roughly three quarters of which appear only once. The CDR3 runs to 15 residues. Germline values: CDR1 SQVTM, CDR2 ANQGSEA. V lost 1 base and J lost 5; bases outside the gene matches: 10. This chain joins TRBV29-1 and TRBJ1-1, with 7 bases identical to TRBD1. The input for sequencing was CD4+ or CD8+ T cells sorted from blood, taken in a trial of the OX40 agonist ivuxolimab. This TCR came from an adult with an advanced solid tumor such as melanoma, head and neck, liver or kidney cancer. CDR3 DNA: TGCAGCGTTGAAGGGGAGACAGGGAGGAGGACTGAAGCTTTCTTT. Translation gives CSVEGETGRRTEAFF.